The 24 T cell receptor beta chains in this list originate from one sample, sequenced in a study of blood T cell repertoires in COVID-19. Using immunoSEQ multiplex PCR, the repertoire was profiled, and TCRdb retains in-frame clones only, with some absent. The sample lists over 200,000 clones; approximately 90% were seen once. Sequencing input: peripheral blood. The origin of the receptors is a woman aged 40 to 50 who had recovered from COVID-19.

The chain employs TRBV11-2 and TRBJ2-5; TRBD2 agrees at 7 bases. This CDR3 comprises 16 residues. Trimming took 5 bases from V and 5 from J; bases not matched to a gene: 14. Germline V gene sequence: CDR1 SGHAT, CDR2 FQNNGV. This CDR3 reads CASSPPSSGISETQYF. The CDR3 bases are TGTGCCAGCAGCCCACCGTCCAGCGGGATTAGTGAGACCCAGTACTTC.

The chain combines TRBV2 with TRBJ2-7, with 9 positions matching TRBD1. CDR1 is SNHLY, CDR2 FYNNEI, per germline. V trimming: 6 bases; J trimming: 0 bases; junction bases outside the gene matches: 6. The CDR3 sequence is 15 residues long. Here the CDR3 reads CASSARDRASYEQYF. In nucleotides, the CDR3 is TGTGCCAGCAGCGCCAGGGACAGGGCCTCCTACGAGCAGTACTTC.

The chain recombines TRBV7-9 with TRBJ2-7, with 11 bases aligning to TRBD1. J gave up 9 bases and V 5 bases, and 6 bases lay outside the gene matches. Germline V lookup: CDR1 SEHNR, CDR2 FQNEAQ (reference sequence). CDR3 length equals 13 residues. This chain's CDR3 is CASSVGQGELQYF. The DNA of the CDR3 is TGTGCCAGCAGCGTGGGACAGGGGGAGTTGCAGTACTTC.

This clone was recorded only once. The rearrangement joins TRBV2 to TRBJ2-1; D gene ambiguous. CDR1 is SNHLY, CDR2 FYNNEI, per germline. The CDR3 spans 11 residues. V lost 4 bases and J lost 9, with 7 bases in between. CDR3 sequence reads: CASSAASEQFF. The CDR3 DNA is TGTGCCAGCAGTGCCGCCAGTGAGCAGTTCTTC.

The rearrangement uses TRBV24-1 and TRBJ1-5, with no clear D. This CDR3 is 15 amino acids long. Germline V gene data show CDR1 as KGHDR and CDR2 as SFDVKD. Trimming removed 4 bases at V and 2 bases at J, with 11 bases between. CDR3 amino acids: CATSEGGLGNQPQHF. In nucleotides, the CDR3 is TGTGCCACCAGTGAGGGCGGACTGGGCAATCAGCCCCAGCATTTT.

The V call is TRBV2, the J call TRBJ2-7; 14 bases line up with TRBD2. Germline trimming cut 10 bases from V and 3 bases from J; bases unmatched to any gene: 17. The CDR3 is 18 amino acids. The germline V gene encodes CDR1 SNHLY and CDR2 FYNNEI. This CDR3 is CATRPGLAGAGGVYEQYF. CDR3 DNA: TGTGCCACCAGACCGGGACTAGCGGGAGCTGGAGGGGTCTACGAGCAGTACTTC.

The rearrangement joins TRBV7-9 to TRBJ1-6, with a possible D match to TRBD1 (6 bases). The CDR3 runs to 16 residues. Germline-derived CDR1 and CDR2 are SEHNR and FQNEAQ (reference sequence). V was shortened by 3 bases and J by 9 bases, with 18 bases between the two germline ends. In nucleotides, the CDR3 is TGTGCCAGCAGCTTGGGGGCCCGGACCTCGAGTTCACCCCTCCACTTT. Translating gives CASSLGARTSSSPLHF. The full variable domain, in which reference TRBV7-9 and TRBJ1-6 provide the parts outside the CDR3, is DTGVSQNPRHKITKRGQNVTFRCDPISEHNRLYWYRQTLGQGPEFLTYFQNEAQLEKSRLLSDRFSAERPKGSFSTLEIQRTEQGDSAMYLCASSLGARTSSSPLHFGNGTRLTVT.

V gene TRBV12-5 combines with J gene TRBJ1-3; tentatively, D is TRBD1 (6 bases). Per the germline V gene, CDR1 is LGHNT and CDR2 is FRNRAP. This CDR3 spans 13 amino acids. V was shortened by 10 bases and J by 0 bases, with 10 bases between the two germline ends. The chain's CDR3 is CAMGAGSGNTIYF. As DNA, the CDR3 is TGTGCTATGGGGGCCGGCTCTGGAAACACCATATATTTT.

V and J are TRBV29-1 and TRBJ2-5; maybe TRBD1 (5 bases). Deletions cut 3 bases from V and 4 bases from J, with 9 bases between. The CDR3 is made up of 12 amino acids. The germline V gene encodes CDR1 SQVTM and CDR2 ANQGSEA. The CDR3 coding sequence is TGCAGCGTTGAGGGTCAGGGAGAGACCCAGTACTTC. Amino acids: CSVEGQGETQYF.

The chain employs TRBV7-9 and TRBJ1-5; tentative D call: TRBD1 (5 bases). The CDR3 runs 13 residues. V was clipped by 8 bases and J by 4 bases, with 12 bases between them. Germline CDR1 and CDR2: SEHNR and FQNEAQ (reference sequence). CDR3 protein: CASGDSLNQPQHF. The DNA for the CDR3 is TGTGCCAGCGGGGACTCCCTAAATCAGCCCCAGCATTTT.

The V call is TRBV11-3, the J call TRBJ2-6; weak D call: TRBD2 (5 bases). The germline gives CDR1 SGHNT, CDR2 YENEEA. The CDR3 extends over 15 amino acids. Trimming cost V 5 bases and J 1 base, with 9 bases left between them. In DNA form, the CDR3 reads TGTGCCAGCAGCCCCGGGGTATCTGGGGCCAACGTCCTGACTTTC. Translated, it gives CASSPGVSGANVLTF.

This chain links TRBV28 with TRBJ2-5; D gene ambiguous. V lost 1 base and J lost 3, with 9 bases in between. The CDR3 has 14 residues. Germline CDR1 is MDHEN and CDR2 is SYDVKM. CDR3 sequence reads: CASSLSPREETQYF. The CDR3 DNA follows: TGTGCCAGCAGTTTATCGCCTAGAGAAGAGACCCAGTACTTC.

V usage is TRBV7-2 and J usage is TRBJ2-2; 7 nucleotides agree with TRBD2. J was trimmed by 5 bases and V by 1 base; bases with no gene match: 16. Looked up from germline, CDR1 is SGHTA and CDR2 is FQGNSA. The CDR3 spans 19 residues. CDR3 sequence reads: CASSLGWTRAPERTGELFF. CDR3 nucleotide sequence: TGTGCCAGCAGCTTAGGGTGGACTAGGGCCCCGGAAAGAACCGGGGAGCTGTTTTTT. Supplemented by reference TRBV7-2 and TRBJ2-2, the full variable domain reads GAGVSQSPSNKVTEKGKDVELRCDPISGHTALYWYRQSLGQGLEFLIYFQGNSAPDKSGLPSDRFSAERTGGSVSTLTIQRTQQEDSAVYLCASSLGWTRAPERTGELFFGEGSRLTVL.

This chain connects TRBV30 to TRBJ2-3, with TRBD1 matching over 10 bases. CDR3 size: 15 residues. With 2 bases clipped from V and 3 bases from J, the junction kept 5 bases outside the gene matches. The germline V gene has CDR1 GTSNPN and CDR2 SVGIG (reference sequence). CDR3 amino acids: CAWSIGQGVTDTQYF. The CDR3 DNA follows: TGTGCCTGGAGTATCGGACAGGGGGTTACAGATACGCAGTATTTT.

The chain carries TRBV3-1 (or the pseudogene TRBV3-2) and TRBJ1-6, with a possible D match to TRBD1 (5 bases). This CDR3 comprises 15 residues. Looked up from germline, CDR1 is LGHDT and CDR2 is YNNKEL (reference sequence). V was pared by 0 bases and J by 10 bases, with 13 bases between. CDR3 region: CASSQDLGGSSPLHF. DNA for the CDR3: TGTGCCAGCAGCCAAGATCTGGGGGGGTCCTCACCCCTCCACTTT.

CDR3 DNA: TGTGCCAGCAGCTCTAGCGGAGATTACAATGAGCAGTTCTTC. Residues: CASSSSGDYNEQFF. The chain links TRBV7-6 to TRBJ2-1; 7 nucleotides align to TRBD2. Germline V lookup: CDR1 SGHVS, CDR2 FNYEAQ. CDR3 length equals 14 residues. Trimming at V came to 4 bases and at J to 4 bases, leaving 4 bases not matched to a gene. The variable domain in full, with the rest retrieved from reference TRBV7-6 and TRBJ2-1, is GAGVSQSPRYKVTKRGQDVALRCDPISGHVSLYWYRQALGQGPEFLTYFNYEAQQDKSGLPNDRFSAERPEGSISTLTIQRTEQRDSAMYRCASSSSGDYNEQFFGPGTRLTVL.

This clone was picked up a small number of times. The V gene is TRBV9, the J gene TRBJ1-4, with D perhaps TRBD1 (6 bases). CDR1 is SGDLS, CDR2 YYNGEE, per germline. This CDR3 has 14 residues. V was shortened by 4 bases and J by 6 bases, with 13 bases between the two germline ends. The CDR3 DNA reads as TGTGCCAGCAGCCAGGGGTTCGGCGATGAAAAACTGTTTTTT. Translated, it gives CASSQGFGDEKLFF. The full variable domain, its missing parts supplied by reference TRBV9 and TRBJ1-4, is DSGVTQTPKHLITATGQRVTLRCSPRSGDLSVYWYQQSLDQGLQFLIQYYNGEERAKGNILERFSAQQFPDLHSELNLSSLELGDSALYFCASSQGFGDEKLFFGSGTQLSVL.

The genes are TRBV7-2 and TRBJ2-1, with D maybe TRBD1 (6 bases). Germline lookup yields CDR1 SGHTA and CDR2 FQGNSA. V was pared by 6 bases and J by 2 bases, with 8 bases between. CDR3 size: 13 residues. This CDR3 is CASSQGTYNEQFF. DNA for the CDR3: TGTGCCAGCAGTCAGGGGACCTACAATGAGCAGTTCTTC.

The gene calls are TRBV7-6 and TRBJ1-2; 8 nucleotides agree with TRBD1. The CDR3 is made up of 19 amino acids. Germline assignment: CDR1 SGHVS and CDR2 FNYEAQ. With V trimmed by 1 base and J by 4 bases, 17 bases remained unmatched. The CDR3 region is CASSLVHRPRPGGPYGYTF. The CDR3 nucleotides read TGTGCCAGCAGCTTAGTCCACCGCCCTCGGCCAGGGGGCCCCTATGGCTACACCTTC. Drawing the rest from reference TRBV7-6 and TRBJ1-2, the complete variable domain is GAGVSQSPRYKVTKRGQDVALRCDPISGHVSLYWYRQALGQGPEFLTYFNYEAQQDKSGLPNDRFSAERPEGSISTLTIQRTEQRDSAMYRCASSLVHRPRPGGPYGYTFGSGTRLTVV.

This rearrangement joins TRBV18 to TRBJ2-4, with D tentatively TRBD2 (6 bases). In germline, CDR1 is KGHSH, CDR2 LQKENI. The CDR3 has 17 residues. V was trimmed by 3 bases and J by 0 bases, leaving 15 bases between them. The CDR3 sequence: CASSPTPSALAKNIQYF. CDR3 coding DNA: TGTGCCAGCTCACCCACCCCTAGCGCATTAGCCAAAAACATTCAGTACTTC.

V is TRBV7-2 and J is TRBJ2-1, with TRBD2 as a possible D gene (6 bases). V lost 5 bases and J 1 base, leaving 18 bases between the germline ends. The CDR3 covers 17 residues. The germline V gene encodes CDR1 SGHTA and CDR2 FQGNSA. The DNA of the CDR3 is TGTGCCAGCAGCCCTCGGCCCGCGGGATGGTCCTACAATGAGCAGTTCTTC. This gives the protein CASSPRPAGWSYNEQFF.

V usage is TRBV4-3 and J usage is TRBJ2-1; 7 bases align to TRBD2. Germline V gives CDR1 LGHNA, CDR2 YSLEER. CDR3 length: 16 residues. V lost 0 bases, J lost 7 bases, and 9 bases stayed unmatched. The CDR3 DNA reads TGCGCCAGCAGCCAAGATCCCCTAGCGGTAGGGAATGAGCAGTTCTTC. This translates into CASSQDPLAVGNEQFF.

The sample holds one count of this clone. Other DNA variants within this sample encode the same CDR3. The CDR3 DNA is TGTGCCAGCAGCTTGGGCGGGGGCGCTTACAATGAGCAGTTCTTC. This encodes CASSLGGGAYNEQFF. The chain recombines TRBV11-3 with TRBJ2-1, with a possible D match to TRBD2 (7 bases). Germline CDR1 SGHNT, CDR2 YENEEA. The CDR3 covers 15 residues. Trimming shortened V by 3 bases and J by 4 bases, and 13 bases separated the two germline ends.

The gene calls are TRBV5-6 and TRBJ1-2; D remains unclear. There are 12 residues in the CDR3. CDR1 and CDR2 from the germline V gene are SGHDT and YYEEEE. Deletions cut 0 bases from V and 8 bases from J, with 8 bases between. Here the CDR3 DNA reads TGTGCCAGCAGCTTGGGCGGTTTGGGCTACACCTTC. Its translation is CASSLGGLGYTF.